This TCR beta chain is from a study of OX40 agonist ivuxolimab in advanced cancers. Germline trimming cut 0 bases from V and 5 bases from J; bases unmatched to any gene: 10. Germline values: CDR1 SGHRS, CDR2 YFSETQ. This CDR3 spans 17 amino acids. Assay: immunoSEQ multiplex PCR; the TCRdb copy retains only in-frame clones and omits some. The sample contains under 95,000 clones, approximately 90% of which appear only once. This TCR was sampled from an adult with an advanced solid tumor such as melanoma, head and neck, liver or kidney cancer. The chain is built from TRBV5-1 and TRBJ2-5; 10 nucleotides align to TRBD1. The sample here was CD4+ or CD8+ T cells sorted from blood, taken in a trial of the OX40 agonist ivuxolimab. This chain's CDR3 is CASSLGETGGRKETQYF. The CDR3 region has the DNA TGCGCCAGCAGCTTGGGGGAGACAGGGGGCCGAAAGGAGACCCAGTACTTC.